The 23 T cell receptor beta chains in this list originate from one sample, sequenced in a study of lung T cells in sarcoidosis with Löfgren's syndrome. MiXCR, applied by TCRdb to the reads, yields one record per CDR3 protein. The sample has thousands of distinct CDR3 sequences, 20% to 25% seen once. The sample consisted of CD4+ T cells from bronchoalveolar lavage. The receptors derive from a human donor with sarcoidosis (Löfgren's syndrome or another form), or a control subject (not recorded which).

This rearrangement joins TRBV3-1 to TRBJ1-2; weak D call: TRBD1 (6 bases). Trimming took off 2 bases at V and 4 bases at J, with 14 bases between the two ends. There are 15 residues in the CDR3. Germline-derived CDR1 and CDR2 are LGHDT and YNNKEL (reference sequence). CDR3 sequence reads: CASSQRTVGGYGYTF. The CDR3 DNA is TGTGCCAGCAGCCAAAGGACAGTAGGGGGCTATGGCTACACCTTC. The whole variable domain, filled in from reference TRBV3-1 and TRBJ1-2, reads DTAVSQTPKYLVTQMGNDKSIKCEQNLGHDTMYWYKQDSKKFLKIMFSYNNKELIINETVPNRFSPKSPDKAHLNLHINSLELGDSAVYFCASSQRTVGGYGYTFGSGTRLTVV.

A note on this clonotype: This clone may be a read error of a much larger clone one base away. The V call is TRBV11-2, the J call TRBJ2-3; 8 positions match TRBD2. The CDR3 is made up of 16 amino acids. Germline CDR1 reads SGHAT; CDR2 reads FQNNGV. V gave up 5 bases and J gave up 2 bases; unmatched junction bases: 9. CDR3 nucleotides: TGTGCCAGCAGCCCCGCGGGCGGGGGGTCCACAGATACGCAGTATTTT. Translation: CASSPAGGGSTDTQYF.

This clonotype was observed many times. The chain combines TRBV11-3 with TRBJ1-1, with unresolved D. Germline V gene data show CDR1 as SGHNT and CDR2 as YENEEA. V lost 5 bases and J lost 3, with 10 bases in between. CDR3 size: 13 residues. DNA of the CDR3: TGTGCCAGCAGCCCCCGCCTAGACACTGAAGCTTTCTTT. Translating gives CASSPRLDTEAFF.

This clonotype came up many times. The chain carries TRBV18 and TRBJ2-5; 8 bases align to TRBD2. Trimming removed 2 bases from V and 2 bases from J; junction bases left unmatched: 4. The length of the CDR3 is 15 residues. In germline, CDR1 is KGHSH, CDR2 LQKENI. Written as DNA, the CDR3 is TGTGCCAGCTCACCAGGGCTAGCGGGTCAAGAGACCCAGTACTTC. It codes for CASSPGLAGQETQYF.

This clonotype was observed many times. The DNA for the CDR3 is TGTGCCAGCAGCCTCCGGACTAAGATGAATGAGCAGTTCTTC. This sequence encodes CASSLRTKMNEQFF. This sequence joins TRBV3-1 and TRBJ2-1; TRBD2 might be the D (6 bases). The CDR3 consists of 14 residues. From germline, CDR1 is LGHDT and CDR2 YNNKEL (reference sequence). V lost 4 bases, J lost 7 bases, and 14 bases lay in between.

This clonotype is classed as medium-sized. V usage is TRBV28 and J usage is TRBJ1-2; D remains ambiguous. With 2 bases removed from V and 2 bases from J, the gap between germline ends came to 3 bases. Germline V lookup: CDR1 MDHEN, CDR2 SYDVKM. The CDR3 spans 12 residues. The CDR3 loop reads CASSLKNYGYTF. CDR3 nucleotide sequence: TGTGCCAGCAGTTTAAAAAACTATGGCTACACCTTC.

This clonotype has a count of ten or more. The CDR3, as DNA: TGTGCCAGCAGCTTTGCGACTAGCGGGAGGCCCTCCGGGACCCAGTACTTC. Translation: CASSFATSGRPSGTQYF. The chain has TRBV7-9 and TRBJ2-5, with TRBD2 matching over 13 bases. J was trimmed by 7 bases and V by 3 bases; bases with no gene match: 11. This CDR3 comprises 17 residues. The germline gives CDR1 SEHNR, CDR2 FQNEAQ (reference sequence).

This clonotype was found many times. J is TRBJ1-1 and V is TRBV14, with 7 bases that match TRBD1. The CDR3 contains 16 residues. Trimming cost V 2 bases and J 0 bases; bases outside gene matches: 6. Looked up from germline, CDR1 is SGHDN and CDR2 is FVKESK. The CDR3 protein is CASSQYKGQMNTEAFF. The CDR3 DNA reads as TGTGCCAGCAGCCAATACAAGGGACAGATGAACACTGAAGCTTTCTTT.

This clonotype is labeled medium-sized. The chain joins TRBV7-6 to TRBJ2-1; TRBD2 matches 9 bases. V dropped 5 bases and J dropped 2; count of bases not matched to a gene: 7. Germline V CDR1 and CDR2: SGHVS, FNYEAQ. The CDR3 totals 16 residues. This CDR3 reads CASSPRLAVTYNEQFF. The CDR3 DNA is TGTGCCAGCAGCCCAAGACTAGCGGTTACCTACAATGAGCAGTTCTTC.

This clonotype is categorized as medium-sized. The chain employs TRBV7-2 and TRBJ2-1; D is ambiguous. CDR1 and CDR2 (germline): SGHTA, FQGNSA. The CDR3 is made up of 13 amino acids. V was shortened by 5 bases and J by 12 bases, with 17 bases between the two germline ends. CDR3 sequence reads: CASSPTLVLAQFF. The CDR3 DNA is TGTGCCAGCAGCCCGACCCTAGTCTTGGCGCAGTTCTTC. The full variable domain, rest sourced from reference TRBV7-2 and TRBJ2-1, is GAGVSQSPSNKVTEKGKDVELRCDPISGHTALYWYRQSLGQGLEFLIYFQGNSAPDKSGLPSDRFSAERTGGSVSTLTIQRTQQEDSAVYLCASSPTLVLAQFFGPGTRLTVL.

Many counts were recorded for this clonotype. The rearrangement links TRBV18 to TRBJ2-3; D possibly corresponds to TRBD2 (5 bases). There are 13 residues in the CDR3. V was trimmed by 4 bases and J by 5 bases, leaving 10 bases between them. Germline CDR1 and CDR2: KGHSH and LQKENI. The CDR3 bases are TGTGCCAGCTCACGTCTTGGAGGAGATACGCAGTATTTT. This sequence encodes CASSRLGGDTQYF.

By share, this clonotype ranks as medium-sized. The chain joins TRBV4-2 to TRBJ1-3, with D unresolved. Germline V CDR1 and CDR2: LGHNA, YNFKEQ. The CDR3 extends over 13 amino acids. Trimming shortened V by 0 bases and J by 7 bases, and 7 bases separated the two germline ends. The CDR3 sequence: CASSQDRWNTIYF. The CDR3 DNA follows: TGTGCCAGCAGCCAAGACAGGTGGAACACCATATATTTT.

Concerning this clonotype: An end of the junction does not agree with germline; a read error may underlie this. The gene calls are TRBV20-1 and TRBJ2-1, with 10 nucleotides matching TRBD2. Germline-derived CDR1 and CDR2 are DFQATT and SNEGSKA (reference sequence). This CDR3 has 15 residues. Written as DNA, the CDR3 is TGCAGTGCCCCGAGACTAGCGGGCTCCTACGATGAGCAGTTCTTC. Translation gives CSAPRLAGSYDEQFF.

Ten or more counts support this clonotype. An end of the junction differs from the germline gene, which may be a read error. The CDR3 is CASSLVRNPSPLEF. The CDR3 DNA reads TGTGCCAGCAGCTTGGTTAGAAATCCATCTCCCTTGGAATTT. The chain couples TRBV7-2 to TRBJ1-5; D not certain. Germline CDR1 and CDR2: SGHTA and FQGNSA. This CDR3 has 14 amino acids.

This clonotype occurred many times. The chain combines TRBV5-4 with TRBJ1-6; D remains unclear. The CDR3 consists of 15 residues. V gave up 0 bases and J gave up 8 bases, with 12 bases separating them. CDR1 SGHNT and CDR2 YYREEE come from the germline V gene (reference sequence). CDR3 in DNA: TGTGCCAGCAGCTTGGAGGGCAGGCCTCATTCACCCCTCCACTTT. Amino acid sequence: CASSLEGRPHSPLHF.

This clonotype counts as medium-sized. This chain joins TRBV7-2 and TRBJ2-5; D ambiguous. Trimming pared 7 bases from V and 2 bases from J, leaving 14 bases between. The CDR3 sequence is 14 residues long. Germline-derived CDR1 and CDR2 are SGHTA and FQGNSA. The CDR3 region is CASKIRASQETQYF. CDR3 nucleotide sequence: TGTGCCAGCAAAATCCGCGCCTCTCAAGAGACCCAGTACTTC.

This clonotype was seen more than once but under ten times. A much larger clone differs from this one at a single base, so this may be a read error. The chain couples TRBV12-3 or TRBV12-4 to TRBJ1-4; D gene uncertain. This CDR3 has 14 residues. CDR3: CASSSQSTNEKLVF. The CDR3 DNA reads as TGTGCCAGCAGCTCACAGTCAACTAATGAAAAACTGGTTTTT.

This clonotype was recorded at least ten times. This sequence joins TRBV19 and TRBJ1-4; no definite D call. V lost 8 bases and J 3 bases, leaving 13 bases between the germline ends. Per germline, CDR1 LNHDA and CDR2 SQIVND (reference sequence). The CDR3 runs 14 residues. CDR3: CASRSLGANEKLFF. The CDR3 DNA is TGTGCCAGTCGGTCGCTCGGAGCTAATGAAAAACTGTTTTTT.

This clonotype was observed many times. The gene calls are TRBV5-1 and TRBJ2-3; D may be TRBD2 (6 bases). The CDR3 totals 14 residues. CDR1 SGHRS and CDR2 YFSETQ come from the germline V gene. Deletions cut 5 bases from V and 0 bases from J, with 10 bases between. In nucleotides, the CDR3 is TGCGCCAGCAGAACGGGACTTAGCACAGATACGCAGTATTTT. This translates into CASRTGLSTDTQYF.

By share of the sample, this clonotype is medium-sized. The chain recombines TRBV6-2 or TRBV6-3 with TRBJ2-3; D gene ambiguous. The CDR3 covers 17 residues. The V and J ends lost 7 bases and 0 bases respectively, with 20 bases between them. Germline V gene sequence: CDR1 MNHEY, CDR2 SVGEGT. The CDR3 spells CASNDPGLTPSTDTQYF. The CDR3, as DNA: TGTGCCAGCAACGATCCGGGTCTTACCCCTAGCACAGATACGCAGTATTTT.

Of note for this clonotype: The junction and the germline gene differ at one end; a read error may be behind it. The CDR3 nucleotides are TGTGCCAGCAGCCCCTTTACCGGGAACACCGGTGAGCTGTTTTTT. This encodes CASSPFTGNTGELFF. V is TRBV5-6 and J is TRBJ2-2, with a tentative D call TRBD2 (5 bases). This CDR3 has 15 amino acids. Germline-derived CDR1 and CDR2 are SGHDT and YYEEEE.

This clonotype is labeled medium-sized. The chain is built from TRBV7-2 and TRBJ1-1; no reliable D call. V was trimmed by 1 base and J by 2 bases, leaving 11 bases between them. Germline CDR1 and CDR2: SGHTA and FQGNSA. This CDR3 is built from 15 residues. CDR3 coding DNA: TGTGCCAGCAGCTTAGAACATCGGGCTAACACTGAAGCTTTCTTT. It specifies CASSLEHRANTEAFF.

The chain has TRBV19 and TRBJ1-5; perhaps TRBD1 as D (6 bases). CDR3 length equals 15 residues. From germline, CDR1 is LNHDA and CDR2 SQIVND (reference sequence). The V gene lost 2 bases and the J gene lost 2 bases, with 10 bases spanning the gap. The CDR3 reads CASSITGLGNQPQHF. CDR3 nucleotides: TGTGCCAGTAGTATAACAGGGTTAGGCAATCAGCCCCAGCATTTT.